This T cell receptor (beta chain) was observed in a study of shared clonotypes between healthy human individuals. Germline loops: CDR1 SGDLS, CDR2 YYNGEE. Trimming removed 2 bases from V and 0 bases from J, with 6 bases in between. CDR3 size: 14 residues. Broader study findings: Clonotypes not shared had lower generation probabilities than those common to all four donors. With several donors compared, about 5% of naive CD4 clonotypes were shared.

Regarding this clone: Its antigen is as yet unknown.

The split of CD4+ cells yielded CD45RA+ naive and CD45RA-negative memory subsets. Generated by immunoSEQ multiplex PCR, the TCRdb table keeps only in-frame clones and is missing some. The sample has millions of clones; around 94% are singletons. Specimen: naive CD4+ T cells sorted from blood. Subset of the sample: CD45RA+ positively selected. The chain is built from TRBV9 and TRBJ1-3; no definite D call. The origin of this receptor is a man aged 18 to 30 in good health. CDR3 in DNA: TGTGCCAGCAGCGTTACAGCCTCTGGAAACACCATATATTTT. It yields the protein CASSVTASGNTIYF.